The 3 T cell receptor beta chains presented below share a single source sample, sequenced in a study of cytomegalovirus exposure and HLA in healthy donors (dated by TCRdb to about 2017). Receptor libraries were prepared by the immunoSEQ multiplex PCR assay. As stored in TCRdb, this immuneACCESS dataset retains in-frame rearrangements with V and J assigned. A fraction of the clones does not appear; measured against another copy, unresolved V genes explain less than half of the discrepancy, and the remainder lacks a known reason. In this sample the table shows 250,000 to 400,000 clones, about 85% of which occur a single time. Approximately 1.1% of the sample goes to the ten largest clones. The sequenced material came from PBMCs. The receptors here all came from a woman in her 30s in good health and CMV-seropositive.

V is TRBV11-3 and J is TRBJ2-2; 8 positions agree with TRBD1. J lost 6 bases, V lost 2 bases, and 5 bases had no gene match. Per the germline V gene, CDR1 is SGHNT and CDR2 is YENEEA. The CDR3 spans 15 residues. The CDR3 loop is CASSLRTGLAGELFF. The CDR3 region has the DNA TGTGCCAGCAGCTTAAGGACAGGGTTGGCCGGGGAGCTGTTTTTT.

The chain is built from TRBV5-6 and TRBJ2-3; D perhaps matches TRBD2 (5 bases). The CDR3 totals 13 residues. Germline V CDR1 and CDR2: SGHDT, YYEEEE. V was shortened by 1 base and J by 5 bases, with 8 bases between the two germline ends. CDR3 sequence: CASSLYAGDTQYF. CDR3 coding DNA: TGTGCCAGCAGCTTGTACGCGGGAGATACGCAGTATTTT.

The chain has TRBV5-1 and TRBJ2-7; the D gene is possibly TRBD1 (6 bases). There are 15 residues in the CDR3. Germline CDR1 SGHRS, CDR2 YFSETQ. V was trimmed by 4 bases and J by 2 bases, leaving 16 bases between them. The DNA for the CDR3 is TGCGCCAGCAGCATTCAACGGGACACGACCTACGAGCAGTACTTC. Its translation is CASSIQRDTTYEQYF.